The TCR beta chain described here comes from a study of blood T cell repertoires in COVID-19. Study-wide background: The United States, Italy and Spain provided the acute and convalescent COVID-19 samples. The analysed material was cDNA or gDNA that came from T cells, B-cell-depleted T cells, or PBMCs.

Germline CDR1 is SNHLY and CDR2 is FYNNEI. The CDR3 has 15 amino acids. V lost 6 bases and J lost 4; bases outside the gene matches: 3. Original data processing: Reference gene primer amplification in the assay estimated nucleated cell counts. Clones were read by immunoSEQ multiplex PCR, and TCRdb kept only the in-frame ones, dropping some. V and J calls and clone size follow that table, whereas D and trimming were derived from the DNA. The table records more than 150,000 clones, about 82% of them present only once. The specimen was peripheral blood. This chain connects TRBV2 to TRBJ2-2; 12 positions agree with TRBD1. The receptor was isolated from a woman in her 30s with acute or convalescent COVID-19. The CDR3 DNA reads TGTGCCAGCAGGTCGGGACAGGGGGCCACCGGGGAGCTGTTTTTT. Encoded protein: CASRSGQGATGELFF.